This T cell receptor (beta chain) was retrieved from a study of PD-1 blockade in classical Hodgkin lymphoma. For this clone: What it binds is unknown.

Each patient's relapse followed autologous stem cell transplantation, and brentuximab vedotin exposure varied. Findings and limits, study-wide: Significant TCR diversity gains by C4D1 occurred in CD4+ but not CD8+ cells. Complete responders possessed baseline diversity comparable to newly diagnosed patients.

Clones were read by immunoSEQ multiplex PCR, and TCRdb kept only the in-frame ones, dropping some. The sample carries 40,000 to 55,000 clones, about 88% recorded once. This sample comprised peripheral blood mononuclear cells (PBMCs), obtained at baseline. The receptor was derived from a human donor with classical Hodgkin lymphoma.

CDR3 in amino acids: CASSLVYGQPQHF. DNA for the CDR3: TGTGCCAGCAGCTTAGTCTACGGTCAGCCCCAGCATTTT. The chain is built from TRBV11-1 and TRBJ1-5; D unresolved. The CDR3 runs 13 residues. Deletions cut 1 base from V and 6 bases from J, with 7 bases between. Per germline, CDR1 SGHAT and CDR2 FQDESV (reference sequence).